This TCR beta chain was documented in a study of shared clonotypes between healthy human individuals. CD45RO+ cells were combined with CCR7-negative CD45RA+ TemRA cells to form CD8 memory. Produced via immunoSEQ multiplex PCR; TCRdb's table is partial and in-frame only. The repertoire holds 650,000 to 700,000 clones, with roughly 87% as singletons. Germline CDR1 reads MNHEY; CDR2 reads SMNVEV (reference sequence). The V gene lost 6 bases and the J gene lost 0 bases, with 6 bases spanning the gap. The CDR3 is 12 amino acids. The sequenced sample was memory CD8+ T cells from PBMCs. Subset specified: CD45RO+ cells pooled with CCR7-negative TemRA cells. This chain connects TRBV27 to TRBJ2-7; D is uncertain. The source of this sequence is a man between 18 and 29 years old in good health. Some clones in this sample may be carry-over from other donors' samples. CDR3 DNA sequence: TGTGCCAGCAGCGGTAGCTCCTACGAGCAGTACTTC. It encodes CASSGSSYEQYF.